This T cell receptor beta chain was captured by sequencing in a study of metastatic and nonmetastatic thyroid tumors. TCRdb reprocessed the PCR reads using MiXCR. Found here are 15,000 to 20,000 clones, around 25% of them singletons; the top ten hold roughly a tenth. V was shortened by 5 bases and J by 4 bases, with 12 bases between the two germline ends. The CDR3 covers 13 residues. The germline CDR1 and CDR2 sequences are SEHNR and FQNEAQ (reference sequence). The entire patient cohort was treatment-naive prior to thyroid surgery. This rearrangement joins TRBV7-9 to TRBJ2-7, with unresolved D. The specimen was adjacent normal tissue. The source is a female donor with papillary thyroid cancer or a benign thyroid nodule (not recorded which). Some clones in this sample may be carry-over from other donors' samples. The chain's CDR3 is CASSVGTDYEQYF. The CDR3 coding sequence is TGTGCCAGCAGCGTCGGAACCGATTACGAGCAGTACTTC.